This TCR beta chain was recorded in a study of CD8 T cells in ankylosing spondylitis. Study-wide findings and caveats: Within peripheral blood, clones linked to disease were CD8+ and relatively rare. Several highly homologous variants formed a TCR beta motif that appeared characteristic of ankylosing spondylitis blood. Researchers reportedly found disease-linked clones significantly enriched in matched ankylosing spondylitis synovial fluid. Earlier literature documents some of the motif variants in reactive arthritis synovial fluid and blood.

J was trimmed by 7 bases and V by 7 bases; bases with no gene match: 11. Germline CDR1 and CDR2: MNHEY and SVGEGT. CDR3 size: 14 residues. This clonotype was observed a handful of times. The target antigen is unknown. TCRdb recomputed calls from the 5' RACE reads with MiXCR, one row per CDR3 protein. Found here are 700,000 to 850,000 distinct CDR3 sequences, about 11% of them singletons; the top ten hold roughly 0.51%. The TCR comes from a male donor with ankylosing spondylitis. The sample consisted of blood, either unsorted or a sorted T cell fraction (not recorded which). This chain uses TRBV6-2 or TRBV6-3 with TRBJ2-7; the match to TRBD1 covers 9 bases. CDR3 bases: TGTGCCAGCACCCACGGGACAGGGTTGTCTGAGCAGTACTTC. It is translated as CASTHGTGLSEQYF.